This is a list of T cell receptor beta chains from one sample in a study of cytomegalovirus exposure and HLA in healthy donors. Generated by immunoSEQ multiplex PCR, the TCRdb table keeps only in-frame clones and is missing some. The table lists 95,000 to 150,000 clones, about four fifths of them singletons. The sample comprised PBMCs. These TCRs come from a female donor in good health and CMV-seropositive. The CDR3 runs from the conserved cysteine through the conserved F or W. A D gene is named only where the DNA matches it firmly. For some rows the clone size is stated as once, few or many, or as a class when expanded; others skip it.

V	D	J	size	length	DNA	CDR3
TRBV19	.	TRBJ1-5	.	15	TGTGCCAGCCGAACTAGCGGGAATAGCAATCAGCCCCAGCATTTT	CASRTSGNSNQPQHF
TRBV6-1	TRBD1	TRBJ2-7	once	13	TGTGCCAGCAGTGGTAACAGGGGGTACGAGCAGTACTTC	CASSGNRGYEQYF
TRBV2	TRBD1	TRBJ1-5	.	16	TGTGCCAGCAGTGCTGACCGGGACAGGGTTGATCAGCCCCAGCATTTT	CASSADRDRVDQPQHF
TRBV29-1	TRBD1	TRBJ1-2	.	15	TGCAGCGCTTCAAGTATGGGACAGGGGGCTGATGGCTACACCTTC	CSASSMGQGADGYTF
TRBV19	TRBD2	TRBJ2-1	.	16	TGTGCCAGTAGTAAGACTAGCGGGGACCTTTACAATGAGCAGTTCTTC	CASSKTSGDLYNEQFF
TRBV10-2	.	TRBJ1-3	.	13	TGCGCCAGCAGTGGGACAGCTGGAAACACCATATATTTT	CASSGTAGNTIYF
TRBV7-2	.	TRBJ2-7	.	14	TGTGCCAGCAGCCTCCCGAGTACTACCTACGAGCAGTACTTC	CASSLPSTTYEQYF
TRBV27	TRBD1	TRBJ1-6	.	15	TGTGCCAGCAGGTATACAGGGGGAAGGAACTCACCCCTCCACTTT	CASRYTGGRNSPLHF
TRBV6-5	TRBD1	TRBJ2-7	.	14	TGTGCCAGCAGTCGACAGGGGAGCTCCTACGAGCAGTACTTC	CASSRQGSSYEQYF
TRBV7-9	TRBD1	TRBJ2-7	once	15	TGTGCCAGCAGCTCCCACCGGGACAGGGCCTACGAGCAGTACTTC	CASSSHRDRAYEQYF
TRBV6-5	.	TRBJ2-3	.	13	TGTGCCAGCAGCATCAGGGGCACAGATACGCAGTATTTT	CASSIRGTDTQYF
TRBV19	.	TRBJ1-2	.	15	TGTGCCAGTAGTATAGGCGCCGGGGGTAAGAATGGCTACACCTTC	CASSIGAGGKNGYTF
TRBV7-2	.	TRBJ2-7	once	13	TGTGCCAGCAGCGCCGCGTACCACTACGAGCAGTACTTC	CASSAAYHYEQYF
TRBV28	TRBD1	TRBJ2-6	.	17	TGTGCCAGCACGGGACAGGGGGCTTTGTCTGGGGCCAACGTCCTGACTTTC	CASTGQGALSGANVLTF
TRBV6-1	.	TRBJ1-1	.	14	TGTGCCAGCAGTGGAGCAGGGGCAGCCACTGAAGCTTTCTTT	CASSGAGAATEAFF
TRBV18	.	TRBJ1-1	.	16	TGTGCCAGCTCACCGAAGGCTGATGGGGGCTGGACTGAAGCTTTCTTT	CASSPKADGGWTEAFF
TRBV28	.	TRBJ1-5	.	11	TGTGCCAGCAGTACTCCGGGGCCCCAGCATTTT	CASSTPGPQHF
TRBV7-9	.	TRBJ1-1	.	13	TGTGCCAGCAGCTTAAACGGGGGGACTGAAGCTTTCTTT	CASSLNGGTEAFF
TRBV7-9	TRBD1	TRBJ1-2	few	17	TGTGCCAGCAGCACTACCCCGGACAGGATGATGCTCTATGGCTACACCTTC	CASSTTPDRMMLYGYTF
TRBV13	TRBD1	TRBJ2-7	.	14	TGTGCCAGCAGCTATCCGGGACAGGGTTACGAGCAGTACTTC	CASSYPGQGYEQYF
TRBV5-1	TRBD1	TRBJ2-7	.	14	TGCGCCAGCAGCCCATCACAGGGGTCCTACGAGCAGTACTTC	CASSPSQGSYEQYF
TRBV6-1	.	TRBJ2-5	.	15	TGTGCCAGCACCCAATCGTCGGAGGGTCACGAGACCCAGTACTTC	CASTQSSEGHETQYF
TRBV11-2	TRBD1	TRBJ2-3	.	15	TGTGCCAGCAGCGGCGCAGGGGGCCTAGGAGATACGCAGTATTTT	CASSGAGGLGDTQYF
TRBV18	.	TRBJ1-5	.	15	TGTGCCAGCTCACCGGCAACAGACCAATATCAGCCCCAGCATTTT	CASSPATDQYQPQHF
TRBV28	.	TRBJ1-4	.	14	TGTGCCAGCAGTTTAGTACAGGGATACGAAAAACTGTTTTTT	CASSLVQGYEKLFF
TRBV13	TRBD2	TRBJ2-7	.	14	TGTGCCAGCAGCTTACGGCGGGGGGCTGGCGAGCAGTACTTC	CASSLRRGAGEQYF
TRBV10-1	TRBD1	TRBJ2-3	.	14	TGCGCCAGCAGTGAGACAGGGGGACCAGATACGCAGTATTTT	CASSETGGPDTQYF
TRBV18	TRBD1	TRBJ1-2	.	18	TGTGCCAGCTCACTCACATCTACGAGGACAGGGGGCAACTATGGCTACACCTTC	CASSLTSTRTGGNYGYTF